There are a few counts of the clone carrying this T cell receptor (beta chain). The data originate from a study of early T cells in non-severe SARS-CoV-2 infection. At the level of the study: Alpha and beta chains were unpaired, from unsorted whole-blood bulk RNA.

Unique molecular identifiers were affixed to single, distinct cDNA molecules. TCRdb re-derived calls from the 5' RACE reads in MiXCR, one entry per CDR3 protein. The sample holds 86,000 or so distinct CDR3 sequences, over 13% seen once. Germline V gives CDR1 SGHTA, CDR2 FQGTGA. J was trimmed by 9 bases and V by 5 bases; bases with no gene match: 12. CDR3 size: 15 residues. Sequencing input: whole blood. The TCR sequence derives from an adult who was a healthcare worker with PCR-confirmed SARS-CoV-2 infection or an uninfected control (not recorded which). The V gene is TRBV7-3, the J gene TRBJ2-1; 8 bases fit TRBD1. The CDR3 nucleotides are TGTGCCAGCAGCGCCGGGCAGGGGGCTTCGGGTGAGCAGTTCTTC. The encoded protein is CASSAGQGASGEQFF.